This TCR beta chain is drawn from a study of brain T cells in children with intractable seizures. Study observations and caveats: Absence of clones before surgery may stem from lower sequencing depth.

CDR3 length: 17 residues. The germline V gene encodes CDR1 LGHNA and CDR2 YNFKEQ. J lost 0 bases, V lost 2 bases, and 2 bases had no gene match. As for this clone: Its antigen is unknown.

Only cases whose brain tissue showed the highest T cell transcript signatures were sequenced. At least one anti-epileptic drug was given before surgery. Sequencing used immunoSEQ multiplex PCR; TCRdb keeps in-frame clones, though not all of them. The table records around 20,000 clones, approximately 94% of them present only once. The sequencing here drew on peripheral blood, taken at surgery. This TCR derives from a boy aged 5-17 years with focal cortical dysplasia and intractable seizures. J is TRBJ2-6 and V is TRBV4-2; TRBD1 agrees at 9 bases. CDR3 DNA sequence: TGTGCCAGCAGCCAACTGACAGGGGGCTCTGGGGCCAACGTCCTGACTTTC. Amino acids: CASSQLTGGSGANVLTF.